Below, 32 T cell receptor beta chains from the same sample are listed, as sequenced in a study of shared clonotypes between healthy human individuals. Some clones are missing from TCRdb's copy, which holds only in-frame ones; the method was immunoSEQ multiplex PCR. Of roughly 2.2 million clones in the sample, about 90% were seen once. Sequencing was performed on naive CD4+ T cells from PBMCs. As for subset: CD45RA+ positively selected. The receptors shown here come from a man aged 18 to 30 in good health. Some clones in this sample may be carry-over from other donors' samples.

J is TRBJ2-2 and V is TRBV5-1; the match to TRBD2 covers 11 bases. The germline V gene has CDR1 SGHRS and CDR2 YFSETQ. This CDR3 spans 16 amino acids. The junction had 2 bases not matched to a gene; V was cut back by 0 bases and J by 4 bases. The CDR3 spells CASSLGGLAATGELFF. The DNA for the CDR3 is TGCGCCAGCAGCTTGGGGGGACTAGCGGCCACCGGGGAGCTGTTTTTT. The full variable domain, with the rest looked up from reference TRBV5-1 and TRBJ2-2, is KAGVTQTPRYLIKTRGQQVTLSCSPISGHRSVSWYQQTPGQGLQFLFEYFSETQRNKGNFPGRFSGRQFSNSRSEMNVSTLELGDSALYLCASSLGGLAATGELFFGEGSRLTVL.

The chain recombines TRBV29-1 with TRBJ2-5; 9 nucleotides agree with TRBD2. The J call is doubtful: the DNA matches TRBJ2-7 better. The V gene's germline CDR1 is SQVTM and CDR2 ANQGSEA. There are 13 residues in the CDR3. The CDR3 DNA follows: TGCAGCGTAGGGACTAGCCGAATTGACGAGCAGTACTTC. Its translation: CSVGTSRIDEQYF.

The chain carries TRBV25-1 and TRBJ1-1; D not resolved. Germline V gene lookup returns CDR1 MGHDK and CDR2 SYGVNS. CDR3 size: 12 residues. Trimming removed 5 bases from V and 5 bases from J, with 9 bases in between. CDR3 in DNA: TGTGCCAGCAGTTTCGGCGGAACTGAAGCTTTCTTT. This translates into CASSFGGTEAFF. Supplemented by reference TRBV25-1 and TRBJ1-1, the full variable domain reads EADIYQTPRYLVIGTGKKITLECSQTMGHDKMYWYQQDPGMELHLIHYSYGVNSTEKGDLSSESTVSRIRTEHFPLTLESARPSHTSQYLCASSFGGTEAFFGQGTRLTVV.

This chain joins TRBV5-8 and TRBJ1-5; no clear D gene. Germline loops: CDR1 SGHTS, CDR2 YDEGEE. The CDR3 runs to 15 residues. V was shortened by 0 bases and J by 3 bases, with 10 bases between the two germline ends. CDR3 region: CASSLAIRVNQPQHF. DNA of the CDR3: TGTGCCAGCAGCTTGGCTATCCGGGTCAATCAGCCCCAGCATTTT. The full variable domain, in which reference TRBV5-8 and TRBJ1-5 provide the parts outside the CDR3, is EAGVTQSPTHLIKTRGQQATLRCSPISGHTSVYWYQQALGLGLQFLLWYDEGEERNRGNFPPRFSGRQFPNYSSELNVNALELEDSALYLCASSLAIRVNQPQHFGDGTRLSIL.

This chain links TRBV11-2 with TRBJ2-1; D might be TRBD1 or TRBD2, each matching 5 bases. The germline V gene has CDR1 SGHAT and CDR2 FQNNGV. With 5 bases removed from V and 2 bases from J, the gap between germline ends came to 13 bases. CDR3 length equals 15 residues. The CDR3 here is CASSPGTETYNEQFF. CDR3 DNA: TGTGCCAGCAGCCCCGGGACCGAGACCTACAATGAGCAGTTCTTC.

The chain uses TRBV19 and TRBJ2-4; TRBD1 aligns across 7 bases. The CDR3 has 15 residues. V lost 5 bases, J lost 7 bases, and 11 bases stayed unmatched. Germline lookup yields CDR1 LNHDA and CDR2 SQIVND (reference sequence). The CDR3 here is CASSSERQGRNIQYF. The CDR3 nucleotides read TGTGCCAGTAGTTCAGAGCGACAGGGTCGGAACATTCAGTACTTC.

The V gene is TRBV11-2, the J gene TRBJ2-3; 8 positions match TRBD1. Germline V CDR1 and CDR2: SGHAT, FQNNGV. With 3 bases clipped from V and 1 base from J, the junction kept 3 bases outside the gene matches. The CDR3 loop spans 15 amino acids. CDR3 protein: CASSFTRGRTDTQYF. In nucleotides, the CDR3 is TGTGCCAGCAGCTTTACCAGGGGGCGCACAGATACGCAGTATTTT.

This chain uses TRBV28 with TRBJ2-5, with TRBD2 matching over 12 bases. J gave up 11 bases and V 4 bases, and 11 bases lay outside the gene matches. Germline values: CDR1 MDHEN, CDR2 SYDVKM. This CDR3 has 15 amino acids. The CDR3 loop is CASSSGTSGPFGQYF. The CDR3 nucleotides are TGTGCCAGCAGTTCCGGGACTAGCGGGCCCTTCGGGCAGTACTTC.

The chain carries TRBV28 and TRBJ2-2; D is unclear. V shed 1 base and J shed 3 bases, with 9 bases lying between them. Germline V gene lookup returns CDR1 MDHEN and CDR2 SYDVKM. The CDR3 is 15 residues long. CDR3 amino acids: CASSLLTMHTGELFF. In nucleotides, the CDR3 is TGTGCCAGCAGTTTATTGACCATGCACACCGGGGAGCTGTTTTTT. The full variable domain, with the rest looked up from reference TRBV28 and TRBJ2-2, is DVKVTQSSRYLVKRTGEKVFLECVQDMDHENMFWYRQDPGLGLRLIYFSYDVKMKEKGDIPEGYSVSREKKERFSLILESASTNQTSMYLCASSLLTMHTGELFFGEGSRLTVL.

This chain links TRBV28 with TRBJ2-5; TRBD2 is a possible D gene (5 bases). V was pared by 3 bases and J by 7 bases, with 12 bases between. The CDR3 has 13 amino acids. The germline V gene has CDR1 MDHEN and CDR2 SYDVKM. The CDR3 bases are TGTGCCAGCAGTTTCTCGACCGGAGGGACCCAGTACTTC. Translation: CASSFSTGGTQYF.

V usage is TRBV9 and J usage is TRBJ2-1; 7 bases fit TRBD2. V shed 0 bases and J 10 bases; nucleotides not matched to a gene: 7. Germline V gives CDR1 SGDLS, CDR2 YYNGEE. This CDR3 contains 14 residues. The CDR3 spells CASSVAPSGDEQFF. Here the CDR3 DNA reads TGTGCCAGCAGCGTAGCGCCTAGCGGAGACGAGCAGTTCTTC.

This sequence joins TRBV6-1 and TRBJ1-2; D remains ambiguous. Germline CDR1 MNHNS, CDR2 SASEGT. With 2 bases removed from V and 1 base from J, the gap between germline ends came to 5 bases. The CDR3 is 13 residues long. CDR3 nucleotide sequence: TGTGCCAGCAGTGAAAAGAGTAACTATGGCTACACCTTC. This encodes CASSEKSNYGYTF.

This chain uses TRBV5-1 with TRBJ1-2; a weak D match, TRBD1 (5 bases). Deletions cut 4 bases from V and 2 bases from J, with 9 bases between. CDR1 is SGHRS, CDR2 YFSETQ, per germline. This CDR3 comprises 13 residues. CDR3 nucleotide sequence: TGCGCCAGCAGCCAGGACACCAACTATGGCTACACCTTC. Encoded protein: CASSQDTNYGYTF.

The J gene is TRBJ2-3, the V gene TRBV7-2; D is perhaps TRBD1 (6 bases). This CDR3 spans 14 amino acids. CDR1 is SGHTA and CDR2 is FQGNSA in the germline V gene. Trimming took off 2 bases at V and 5 bases at J, with 11 bases between the two ends. The CDR3 spells CASSLMRGIDTQYF. The CDR3 region has the DNA TGTGCCAGCAGCTTAATGAGGGGGATAGATACGCAGTATTTT. Supplemented by reference TRBV7-2 and TRBJ2-3, the full variable domain reads GAGVSQSPSNKVTEKGKDVELRCDPISGHTALYWYRQSLGQGLEFLIYFQGNSAPDKSGLPSDRFSAERTGGSVSTLTIQRTQQEDSAVYLCASSLMRGIDTQYFGPGTRLTVL.

The chain joins TRBV7-2 to TRBJ2-3; D is perhaps TRBD1 (6 bases). The CDR3 extends over 15 amino acids. Germline V lookup: CDR1 SGHTA, CDR2 FQGNSA. The V end was cut by 1 base, the J end by 5 bases, with 13 bases between. The CDR3 reads CASSLVGTWGDTQYF. CDR3 nucleotide sequence: TGTGCCAGCAGCTTAGTGGGGACATGGGGAGATACGCAGTATTTT.

This chain connects TRBV9 to TRBJ2-3, with TRBD2 as a possible D gene (5 bases). The CDR3 is 15 amino acids. Trimming took 0 bases from V and 2 from J, leaving 10 bases between them. The germline gives CDR1 SGDLS, CDR2 YYNGEE. CDR3 in DNA: TGTGCCAGCAGCGTAGAGAGGGCGATCACAGATACGCAGTATTTT. Translated, it gives CASSVERAITDTQYF.

This sequence joins TRBV2 and TRBJ2-1, with D tentatively TRBD1 (6 bases). Looked up from germline, CDR1 is SNHLY and CDR2 is FYNNEI. Trimming removed 1 base at V and 6 bases at J, with 13 bases between. The CDR3 sequence is 15 residues long. For the CDR3, the DNA is TGTGCCAGCAGTGAAGGGTCCCTAGGGGGCAATGAGCAGTTCTTC. As protein: CASSEGSLGGNEQFF.

Worth noting for this clone: Other nucleotide sequences from this sample produce the same CDR3. This chain connects TRBV9 to TRBJ2-2, with D tentatively TRBD1 (5 bases). The length of the CDR3 is 15 residues. Germline loops: CDR1 SGDLS, CDR2 YYNGEE. The V gene lost 0 bases and the J gene lost 1 base, with 7 bases spanning the gap. The CDR3 nucleotides read TGTGCCAGCAGCGTAGGGGGCGGGAACACCGGGGAGCTGTTTTTT. This codes for CASSVGGGNTGELFF. Drawing the rest from reference TRBV9 and TRBJ2-2, the complete variable domain is DSGVTQTPKHLITATGQRVTLRCSPRSGDLSVYWYQQSLDQGLQFLIQYYNGEERAKGNILERFSAQQFPDLHSELNLSSLELGDSALYFCASSVGGGNTGELFFGEGSRLTVL.

This clone was detected once. This chain connects TRBV5-4 to TRBJ2-2, with D possibly matching TRBD2 (5 bases). Germline lookup yields CDR1 SGHNT and CDR2 YYREEE (reference sequence). V gave up 1 base and J gave up 1 base, with 11 bases separating them. The CDR3 length is 16 residues. In nucleotides, the CDR3 is TGTGCCAGCAGCTTGCACGGCGGAGGGAACACCGGGGAGCTGTTTTTT. Translation: CASSLHGGGNTGELFF.

The V gene is TRBV5-6, the J gene TRBJ2-1; 9 bases map to TRBD1. V shed 3 bases, J shed 5 bases, and the junction held 3 bases outside the gene matches. CDR3 length equals 14 residues. The V gene's germline CDR1 is SGHDT and CDR2 YYEEEE. In DNA, the CDR3 is TGTGCCAGCAGCTACCGGACAGGGGACAATGAGCAGTTCTTC. It specifies CASSYRTGDNEQFF. Full variable domain (remainder filled in from reference TRBV5-6 and TRBJ2-1): DAGVTQSPTHLIKTRGQQVTLRCSPKSGHDTVSWYQQALGQGPQFIFQYYEEEERQRGNFPDRFSGHQFPNYSSELNVNALLLGDSALYLCASSYRTGDNEQFFGPGTRLTVL.

The chain combines TRBV29-1 with TRBJ2-5; D assignment may be TRBD1 or TRBD2 (5 bases each). Trimming took 0 bases from V and 2 from J, leaving 16 bases between them. The V gene's germline CDR1 is SQVTM and CDR2 ANQGSEA. This CDR3 spans 16 amino acids. CDR3 residues: CSVEDTGTESQETQYF. DNA of the CDR3: TGCAGCGTTGAAGACACCGGGACGGAATCTCAAGAGACCCAGTACTTC. The full variable domain, completed using reference TRBV29-1 and TRBJ2-5, is SAVISQKPSRDICQRGTSLTIQCQVDSQVTMMFWYRQQPGQSLTLIATANQGSEATYESGFVIDKFPISRPNLTFSTLTVSNMSPEDSSIYLCSVEDTGTESQETQYFGPGTRLLVL.

The J gene is TRBJ2-1, the V gene TRBV11-2; 7 bases are a match to TRBD2. The ends lost 3 bases at V and 7 bases at J; junction bases unmatched: 9. CDR1 is SGHAT and CDR2 is FQNNGV in the germline V gene. The CDR3 length is 15 residues. This chain's CDR3 is CASSFGAGVRNEQFF. In DNA form, the CDR3 reads TGTGCCAGCAGCTTTGGGGCGGGAGTAAGGAATGAGCAGTTCTTC.

The chain joins TRBV19 to TRBJ2-7, with D tentatively TRBD1 (5 bases). CDR3 length: 13 amino acids. Germline V gene lookup returns CDR1 LNHDA and CDR2 SQIVND (reference sequence). V was trimmed by 3 bases and J by 5 bases, leaving 11 bases between them. This CDR3 reads CASSMVGLHEQYF. DNA for the CDR3: TGTGCCAGTAGTATGGTGGGGCTACACGAGCAGTACTTC.

The V and J genes are TRBV5-1 and TRBJ2-1, with 7 bases lining up with TRBD1. CDR1 SGHRS and CDR2 YFSETQ come from the germline V gene. The CDR3 runs 16 residues. After removal of 5 bases from V and 0 bases from J, the junction contained 8 bases not matched to a gene. For the CDR3, the DNA is TGCGCCAGCAGGGGCCTGGGGGACAGCTCCTACAATGAGCAGTTCTTC. Translation gives CASRGLGDSSYNEQFF. Variable domain in full (rest from reference TRBV5-1 and TRBJ2-1): KAGVTQTPRYLIKTRGQQVTLSCSPISGHRSVSWYQQTPGQGLQFLFEYFSETQRNKGNFPGRFSGRQFSNSRSEMNVSTLELGDSALYLCASRGLGDSSYNEQFFGPGTRLTVL.

The genes are TRBV27 and TRBJ2-7, with 7 bases lining up with TRBD1. CDR3 length: 15 amino acids. The germline V gene encodes CDR1 MNHEY and CDR2 SMNVEV (reference sequence). V was clipped by 6 bases and J by 3 bases; unmatched bases: 11. The CDR3 sequence is CASRLTTGTLYEQYF. The CDR3 DNA sequence: TGTGCCAGCAGATTAACGACAGGGACGCTCTACGAGCAGTACTTC.

The V gene is TRBV9, the J gene TRBJ1-4, with D hard to call. The V and J ends lost 4 bases and 7 bases respectively, with 8 bases between them. This CDR3 comprises 12 residues. Germline-derived CDR1 and CDR2 are SGDLS and YYNGEE. The CDR3 coding sequence is TGTGCCAGCAGCAAAGGAGGTGAAAAACTGTTTTTT. This codes for CASSKGGEKLFF.

V usage is TRBV28 and J usage is TRBJ1-2, with D maybe TRBD1 (5 bases). V was cut by 7 bases and J by 2 bases, with 14 bases left in between. Germline CDR1 MDHEN, CDR2 SYDVKM. The length of the CDR3 is 14 residues. The CDR3 DNA reads TGTGCCAGCAATCAAGGGGCCTCGAACTATGGCTACACCTTC. Translated, it gives CASNQGASNYGYTF.

The chain uses TRBV4-1 and TRBJ1-4; D is undetermined. From germline, CDR1 is MGHRA and CDR2 YSYEKL. The CDR3 totals 13 residues. The V end lost 1 base, the J end lost 5 bases, and 5 bases lay between the germline ends. The CDR3 bases are TGCGCCAGCAGCCAAGTCCCAAATGAAAAACTGTTTTTT. Translated: CASSQVPNEKLFF.

The genes are TRBV7-9 and TRBJ1-1; D unresolved. The germline V and J ends were trimmed by 4 bases and 6 bases, with 15 bases remaining between them. The germline V gene encodes CDR1 SEHNR and CDR2 FQNEAQ (reference sequence). The length of the CDR3 is 14 residues. The CDR3 reads CASSWPPGYPEAFF. The CDR3 DNA reads TGTGCCAGCAGCTGGCCCCCAGGTTACCCTGAAGCTTTCTTT.

The chain joins TRBV28 to TRBJ1-1; 8 nucleotides align to TRBD1. J gave up 1 base and V 6 bases, and 7 bases lay outside the gene matches. Germline V gene data show CDR1 as MDHEN and CDR2 as SYDVKM. This CDR3 region has 15 residues. The CDR3 spells CASRTRDRTNTEAFF. As DNA, the CDR3 is TGTGCCAGCAGAACCCGGGACAGGACGAACACTGAAGCTTTCTTT.

V is TRBV2 and J is TRBJ1-3; D gene uncertain. The CDR3 runs to 12 residues. Trimming took 6 bases from V and 3 from J, leaving 6 bases between them. Germline V gives CDR1 SNHLY, CDR2 FYNNEI. DNA of the CDR3: TGTGCCAGCAGCGGTGGTGGAAACACCATATATTTT. It specifies CASSGGGNTIYF.

The rearrangement uses TRBV11-1 and TRBJ1-6; D is unresolved. The CDR3 extends over 14 amino acids. V gave up 5 bases and J gave up 10 bases, with 15 bases separating them. The V gene's germline CDR1 is SGHAT and CDR2 FQDESV (reference sequence). For the CDR3, the DNA is TGTGCCAGCAGCCATCGGGAGGGCGACTCACCCCTCCACTTT. This codes for CASSHREGDSPLHF.